The 27 T cell receptor beta chains listed next were all sequenced from one sample in a study of blood T cell repertoires in COVID-19. The data were produced by immunoSEQ multiplex PCR, yet TCRdb's version contains in-frame clones alone and is incomplete. The repertoire consists of about 190,000 clones, with approximately 84% occurring once and the leading ten covering around 3.5%. Sequenced material: PBMCs or T cells enriched from blood (not recorded which). These receptors were obtained from a woman aged 25 to 39 who had recovered from COVID-19.

In regard to this clone: The junction differs from germline at one of its ends, possibly a read error. The V call is TRBV7-7, the J call TRBJ2-1; TRBD2 matches 9 bases. The length of the CDR3 is 15 residues. Germline CDR1 reads SSHAT; CDR2 reads FNYEAQ (reference sequence). As DNA, the CDR3 is TGTGCTAGCAGCTCCGGACTAGCGCGGTACAATGAGCAGTTCTTC. It specifies CASSSGLARYNEQFF.

The chain joins TRBV10-3 to TRBJ1-2; 9 positions match TRBD1. The CDR3 has 15 amino acids. Losses at the gene ends were 0 bases for V and 8 bases for J; bases not matched to a gene: 7. The germline V gene has CDR1 ENHRY and CDR2 SYGVKD. CDR3 bases: TGTGCCATCAGTGAGTCGCGGACAGGGGCGACGGGCTACACCTTC. Encoded protein: CAISESRTGATGYTF.

This chain links TRBV4-1 with TRBJ2-7; 9 bases are a match to TRBD1. Trimming removed 5 bases from V and 2 bases from J; junction bases left unmatched: 7. Germline V gene sequence: CDR1 MGHRA, CDR2 YSYEKL. CDR3 length: 15 amino acids. The CDR3 nucleotides read TGCGCCAGCAGCAAAAGACAGGGGGGACCCTACGAGCAGTACTTC. Its translation: CASSKRQGGPYEQYF.

This rearrangement joins TRBV19 to TRBJ2-3; 7 bases line up with TRBD2. Per germline, CDR1 LNHDA and CDR2 SQIVND (reference sequence). The CDR3 length is 14 residues. V lost 6 bases, J lost 4 bases, and 7 bases stayed unmatched. The CDR3 protein is CASRGRGRADTQYF. DNA for the CDR3: TGTGCCAGTAGAGGGCGAGGGAGGGCAGATACGCAGTATTTT.

This chain links TRBV11-3 with TRBJ1-1; 8 bases align to TRBD1. Germline CDR1 reads SGHNT; CDR2 reads YENEEA. The CDR3 extends over 16 amino acids. V was pared by 5 bases and J by 4 bases, with 12 bases of the junction left unmatched. The CDR3 region has the DNA TGTGCCAGCAGCCCAGGGGCAGGGGGCTTCGGCACTGAAGCTTTCTTT. Its protein is CASSPGAGGFGTEAFF.

The gene calls are TRBV2 and TRBJ2-1; 8 positions agree with TRBD2. The CDR3 length is 15 residues. Trimming cost V 8 bases and J 7 bases; bases outside gene matches: 13. Germline V gives CDR1 SNHLY, CDR2 FYNNEI. CDR3 amino acids: CASPRGSGSRNEQFF. Written as DNA, the CDR3 is TGTGCCAGCCCCCGTGGGAGCGGGAGTCGTAATGAGCAGTTCTTC.

This chain uses TRBV4-2 with TRBJ2-3; no reliable D call. Trimming pared 0 bases from V and 4 bases from J, leaving 11 bases between. This CDR3 region has 15 residues. CDR1 and CDR2 (germline): LGHNA, YNFKEQ. CDR3 sequence: CASSQDLLAPDTQYF. The DNA for the CDR3 is TGTGCCAGCAGCCAAGATCTTTTGGCTCCAGATACGCAGTATTTT.

The chain is built from TRBV7-8 and TRBJ1-5; no clear D gene. V was shortened by 1 base and J by 5 bases, with 3 bases between the two germline ends. The CDR3 runs 12 residues. The germline gives CDR1 SGHVS, CDR2 FQNEAQ. The CDR3 reads CASSLGDQPQHF. CDR3 coding DNA: TGTGCCAGCAGCTTAGGAGATCAGCCCCAGCATTTT.

This clone appeared a single time. This chain uses TRBV28 with TRBJ2-5; D is uncertain. V shed 1 base and J shed 1 base, with 16 bases lying between them. Germline-derived CDR1 and CDR2 are MDHEN and SYDVKM. This CDR3 has 17 residues. The CDR3 spells CASSLSINLGPQETQYF. For the CDR3, the DNA is TGTGCCAGCAGTTTATCGATAAATCTAGGCCCCCAAGAGACCCAGTACTTC.

This chain uses TRBV19 with TRBJ2-1, with D possibly matching TRBD2 (6 bases). The CDR3 is 14 amino acids. V was pared by 7 bases and J by 9 bases, with 19 bases between. The germline gives CDR1 LNHDA, CDR2 SQIVND (reference sequence). The CDR3 loop reads CASNRDSGGREQFF. CDR3 sequence (DNA): TGTGCCAGTAATCGGGACTCTGGCGGGCGTGAGCAGTTCTTC.

Note on this clone: Other DNA sequences in this specimen translate into the identical CDR3. V usage is TRBV7-8 and J usage is TRBJ2-7, with a possible D match to TRBD2 (5 bases). The CDR3 totals 15 residues. CDR1 is SGHVS, CDR2 FQNEAQ, per germline. V was trimmed by 1 base and J by 0 bases, leaving 10 bases between them. The CDR3 nucleotides read TGTGCCAGCAGCTTAGGAGGGTCTAGCTCCTACGAGCAGTACGTC. Amino acids: CASSLGGSSSYEQYV.

V and J are TRBV5-8 and TRBJ2-1, with 8 positions matching TRBD2. This CDR3 region has 15 residues. In germline, CDR1 is SGHTS, CDR2 YDEGEE. The J segment lost 7 bases and the V segment lost 4 bases, leaving 10 bases of the junction unmatched. CDR3 sequence (DNA): TGTGCCAGCAGCCTACGGGGGGGCCTGGGAAATGAGCAGTTCTTC. It codes for CASSLRGGLGNEQFF.

This clone was observed a handful of times. This chain connects TRBV4-1 to TRBJ1-1, with 7 positions matching TRBD1. Germline CDR1 and CDR2: MGHRA and YSYEKL. CDR3 length: 14 amino acids. V shed 1 base, J shed 4 bases, and the junction held 3 bases outside the gene matches. Here the CDR3 DNA reads TGCGCCAGCAGCCAAGTGGGACAGCGCACTGAAGCTTTCTTT. This codes for CASSQVGQRTEAFF.

The chain couples TRBV19 to TRBJ2-7, with D tentatively TRBD2 (6 bases). The germline V gene has CDR1 LNHDA and CDR2 SQIVND (reference sequence). The CDR3 totals 15 residues. V was clipped by 6 bases and J by 4 bases, with 19 bases between them. Written as DNA, the CDR3 is TGTGCCAGTAGGCCGCCCGGGGGTAGCGGATACGAGCAGTACTTC. It specifies CASRPPGGSGYEQYF.

The chain employs TRBV7-2 and TRBJ2-1; TRBD2 agrees at 15 bases. Germline-derived CDR1 and CDR2 are SGHTA and FQGNSA. Losses at the gene ends were 5 bases for V and 1 base for J; bases not matched to a gene: 9. There are 19 residues in the CDR3. The CDR3 coding sequence is TGTGCCAGCAGCCCAACCGGGACTAGCGGGAGGCCTTCCTACAATGAGCAGTTCTTC. Amino acids: CASSPTGTSGRPSYNEQFF.

This sequence joins TRBV5-6 and TRBJ1-6; weak D call: TRBD1 (6 bases). Germline V gene sequence: CDR1 SGHDT, CDR2 YYEEEE. This CDR3 spans 13 amino acids. V was cut by 4 bases and J by 14 bases, with 16 bases left in between. CDR3 nucleotide sequence: TGTGCCAGCAGCAAGAACAGGGTTTGGGCCCTCCACTTT. It encodes CASSKNRVWALHF.

The chain links TRBV5-5 to TRBJ2-7; TRBD1 agrees at 10 bases. CDR1 and CDR2 from the germline V gene are SGHKS and YYEKEE (reference sequence). Trimming removed 5 bases from V and 4 bases from J; junction bases left unmatched: 9. The length of the CDR3 is 15 residues. This chain's CDR3 is CASRYRDRGKYEQYF. In DNA, the CDR3 is TGTGCCAGCAGATACCGGGACAGGGGTAAGTACGAGCAGTACTTC.

The chain is built from TRBV5-8 and TRBJ1-4; D might be TRBD1 (6 bases). V was cut by 5 bases and J by 10 bases, with 24 bases left in between. The CDR3 loop spans 16 amino acids. Germline V lookup: CDR1 SGHTS, CDR2 YDEGEE. As DNA, the CDR3 is TGTGCCAGCAGGGAACTCAGGGGACCCTTACACGGAAAACTGTTTTTT. This translates into CASRELRGPLHGKLFF.

This rearrangement joins TRBV28 to TRBJ1-2; the D is unclear. The germline gives CDR1 MDHEN, CDR2 SYDVKM. The length of the CDR3 is 13 residues. V gave up 3 bases and J gave up 7 bases, with 12 bases separating them. CDR3 sequence (DNA): TGTGCCAGCAGTTTTAGGACGGACTCTGGCTACACCTTC. Translation gives CASSFRTDSGYTF.

The chain is built from TRBV7-2 and TRBJ2-3; 10 bases are a match to TRBD2. With V trimmed by 4 bases and J by 7 bases, 14 bases remained unmatched. This CDR3 has 17 residues. Germline V lookup: CDR1 SGHTA, CDR2 FQGNSA. The CDR3 DNA follows: TGTGCCAGCAGCTCGGGGACTAGCGTTCGACGATTGAATACGCAGTATTTT. This encodes CASSSGTSVRRLNTQYF.

The V gene is TRBV6-5, the J gene TRBJ1-2, with D hard to call. V was shortened by 4 bases and J by 4 bases, with 10 bases between the two germline ends. The CDR3 contains 13 residues. Germline V CDR1 and CDR2: MNHEY, SVGAGI. The CDR3 DNA follows: TGTGCCAGCAGTTCGTCTACCGGCTATGGCTACACCTTC. This gives the protein CASSSSTGYGYTF.

V is TRBV12-5 and J is TRBJ1-3; 9 positions agree with TRBD1. Trimming took 5 bases from V and 4 from J; bases not matched to a gene: 3. From germline, CDR1 is LGHNT and CDR2 FRNRAP. The CDR3 is made up of 14 amino acids. The DNA of the CDR3 is TGTGCTAGTGGTGGAGGGACAGGGGGAAACACCATATATTTT. It specifies CASGGGTGGNTIYF.

Comment on this clone: The DNA is left out, because the CDR3 cannot be placed on it with certainty; the CDR3 is given as TCRdb lists it. The rearrangement links TRBV6-5 to TRBJ1-5; the table's D gene call, TRBD1, was not cross checked with the DNA. The CDR3 is 15 amino acids in total, end residues counted. Germline V gene lookup returns CDR1 MNHEY and CDR2 SVGAGI. CDR3: CASSTSFQGNQPQHF.

This clone showed up just a few times. The chain recombines TRBV7-2 with TRBJ1-5; D not resolved. V was shortened by 5 bases and J by 7 bases, with 9 bases between the two germline ends. CDR3 length equals 12 residues. CDR1 is SGHTA and CDR2 is FQGNSA in the germline V gene. The CDR3 DNA is TGTGCCAGCAGCCCGTATGGCCAGCCCCAGCATTTT. Translation gives CASSPYGQPQHF.

This chain links TRBV21-1 with TRBJ1-1. TRBV21-1 is a pseudogene locus. This CDR3 region has 15 residues. CDR3 in DNA: TGTGCCAGCAGCAAATCCGGGACTGCTAAAACTGAAGCTTTCTTT. Protein product: CASSKSGTAKTEAFF.

The chain couples TRBV29-1 to TRBJ2-7; 9 bases align to TRBD1. V trimming: 6 bases; J trimming: 3 bases; junction bases outside the gene matches: 12. CDR1 is SQVTM, CDR2 ANQGSEA, per germline. The CDR3 spans 15 residues. The CDR3 loop reads CSVRPRTGASYEQYF. The CDR3 DNA sequence: TGCAGCGTCCGCCCTCGGACAGGGGCCAGCTACGAGCAGTACTTC.

There are a few counts of this clone. The rearrangement links TRBV7-9 to TRBJ1-1; no firm D call. The CDR3 is 13 amino acids. CDR1 is SEHNR and CDR2 is FQNEAQ in the germline V gene (reference sequence). The ends were cut back, 5 bases at V and 6 bases at J, with 13 bases in the middle. CDR3 coding DNA: TGTGCCAGCAGCCTGGGTATAGCCCCTGAAGCTTTCTTT. Amino acids: CASSLGIAPEAFF.